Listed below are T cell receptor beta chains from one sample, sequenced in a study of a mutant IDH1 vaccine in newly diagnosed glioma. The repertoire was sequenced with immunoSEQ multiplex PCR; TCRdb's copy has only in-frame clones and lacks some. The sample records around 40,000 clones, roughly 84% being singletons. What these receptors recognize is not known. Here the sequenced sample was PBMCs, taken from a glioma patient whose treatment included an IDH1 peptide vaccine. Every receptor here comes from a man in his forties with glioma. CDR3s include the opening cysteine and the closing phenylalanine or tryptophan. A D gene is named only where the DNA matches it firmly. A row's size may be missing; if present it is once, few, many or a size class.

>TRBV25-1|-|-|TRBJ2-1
TGTGCCAGCAGTGCAAGACAACCAACGCAGTACAATGAGCAGTTCTTC
CASSARQPTQYNEQFF
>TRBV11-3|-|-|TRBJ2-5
TGTGCCAGCAGCCTCGGACCTACGGGGGAGACCCAGTACTTC
CASSLGPTGETQYF
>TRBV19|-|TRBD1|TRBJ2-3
TGTGCCAGTGCCTGGGACAGTGTTACAGATACGCAGTATTTT
CASAWDSVTDTQYF
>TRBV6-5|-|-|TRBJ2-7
TGTGCCAGCAGGCTACAGGCTTGGTACGAGCAGTACTTC
CASRLQAWYEQYF
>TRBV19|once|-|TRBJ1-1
TGTGCCAGTGGCCCGACTATGAACACTGAAGCTTTCTTT
CASGPTMNTEAFF
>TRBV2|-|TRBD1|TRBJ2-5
TGTGCCAGCAAGATCACAGGGGGATCCCAAGAGACCCAGTACTTC
CASKITGGSQETQYF
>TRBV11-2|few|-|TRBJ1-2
TGTGCCAGCAGCTTAGGATCGGGTGTTAACTATGGCTACACCTTC
CASSLGSGVNYGYTF
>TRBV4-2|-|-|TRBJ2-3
TGTGCCAGCAGCCAAGATCAAGCGGAACGAGGTGGTACGCAGTATTTT
CASSQDQAERGGTQYF
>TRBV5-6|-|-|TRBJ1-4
TGTGCCAGCAGGTTTTGGGGAGGGGATGAAAAACTGTTTTTT
CASRFWGGDEKLFF
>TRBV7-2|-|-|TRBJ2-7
TGTGCCAGCAGTCGCTTCCGGGACTACGAGCAGTACTTC
CASSRFRDYEQYF
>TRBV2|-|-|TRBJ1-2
TGTGCCAGCAGTTCCCCGGGTTCGGGGAACTATGGCTACACCTTC
CASSSPGSGNYGYTF
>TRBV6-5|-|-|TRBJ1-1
TGTGCCAGCAGTTACGCAGGGGTTGACACTGAAGCTTTCTTT
CASSYAGVDTEAFF
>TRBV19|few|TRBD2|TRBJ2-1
TGTGCCAGTAGTCTCCGGGACTACCTGACTGGCTACAATGAGCAGTTCTTC
CASSLRDYLTGYNEQFF
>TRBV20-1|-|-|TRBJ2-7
TGCAGTGCTGTCGGGAACTACGAGCAGTACTTC
CSAVGNYEQYF
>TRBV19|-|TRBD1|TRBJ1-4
TGTGCCACCAGGGGGGATGGTGAAAAACTGTTTTTT
CATRGDGEKLFF
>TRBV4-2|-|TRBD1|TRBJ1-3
TGTGCCAGCAGCCAAGGTATAGGACAGGGAGCTGGAAACACCATATATTTT
CASSQGIGQGAGNTIYF
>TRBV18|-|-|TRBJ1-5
TGTGCCAGCTCACCCCGCGGGGATCAGCCCCAGCATTTT
CASSPRGDQPQHF
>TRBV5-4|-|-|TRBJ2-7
TGTGCCAGCAGCTTGGGTACAACCTACGAGCAGTACTTC
CASSLGTTYEQYF
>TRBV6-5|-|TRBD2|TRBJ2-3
TGTGCCAGCAGTTACTCCGGGACTAGCATAGATACGCAGTATTTT
CASSYSGTSIDTQYF
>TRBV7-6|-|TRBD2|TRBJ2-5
TGTGCCAGCAGCTCCGGGACTAGCGGGAGGGCAGAGACCCAGTACTTC
CASSSGTSGRAETQYF
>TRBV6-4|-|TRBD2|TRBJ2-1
TGTGCCAGCAGTGGGCGACTAGCGGGAGGCCACAATGAGCAGTTCTTC
CASSGRLAGGHNEQFF
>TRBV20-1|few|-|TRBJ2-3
TGCAGTGTCCCGATCACAGATACGCAGTATTTT
CSVPITDTQYF
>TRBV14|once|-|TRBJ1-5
TGTGCCAGCAGCCAGGGACCTAATCAGCCCCAGCATTTT
CASSQGPNQPQHF
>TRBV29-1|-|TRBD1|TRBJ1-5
TGCAGCGTTGTGTGGCAGGGGGGTGGCAATCAGCCCCAGCATTTT
CSVVWQGGGNQPQHF
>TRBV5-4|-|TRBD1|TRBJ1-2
TGTGCCAGCAGCAAGACAGGGTATGGCTACACCTTC
CASSKTGYGYTF
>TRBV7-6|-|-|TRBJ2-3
TGTGCCAGCAGCTTAATGAGCACAGATACGCAGTATTTT
CASSLMSTDTQYF
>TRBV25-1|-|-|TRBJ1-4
TGTGCCAGCAGTCCGCCGCAGGGACTCGGTGAAAAACTGTTTTTT
CASSPPQGLGEKLFF
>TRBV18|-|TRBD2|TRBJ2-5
TGTGCCAGCTCACCAAGGACTAGCGGTCAAGAGACCCAGTACTTC
CASSPRTSGQETQYF
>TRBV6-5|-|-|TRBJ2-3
TGTGCCAGCAAAGACGGAGGCACAGATACGCAGTATTTT
CASKDGGTDTQYF
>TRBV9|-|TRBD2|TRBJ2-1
TGTGCCAGCAGCGTAGGGCTAGCGGGAAACAATGAGCAGTTCTTC
CASSVGLAGNNEQFF
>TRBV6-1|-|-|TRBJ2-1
TGTGCCAGCAGTACACGGGCAGGGCTATACAATGAGCAGTTCTTC
CASSTRAGLYNEQFF
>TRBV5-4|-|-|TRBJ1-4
TGTGCCAGCAGTCGAACGGGACTTGCCAATGAAAAACTGTTTTTT
CASSRTGLANEKLFF
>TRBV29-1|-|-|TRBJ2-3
TGCAGCGTTAGAGTGCAAAGGGGCACAGATACGCAGTATTTT
CSVRVQRGTDTQYF
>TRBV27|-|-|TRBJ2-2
TGTGCCAGCAGCCTCGCGAACACCGGGGAGCTGTTTTTT
CASSLANTGELFF
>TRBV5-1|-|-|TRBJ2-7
TGCGCCAGCAGCTTGGCCAGGGCTTCCTACGAGCAGTACTTC
CASSLARASYEQYF
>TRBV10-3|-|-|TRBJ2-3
TGTGCCTCCTACGGTGGCGACCCGACAGATACGCAGTATTTT
CASYGGDPTDTQYF
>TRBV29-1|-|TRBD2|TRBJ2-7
TGCAGCGTTGTTGGGGGGGTTAGCTCCTACGAGCAGTACTTC
CSVVGGVSSYEQYF
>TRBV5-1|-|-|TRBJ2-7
TGCGCCAGCAGCATCAACAGGGGAGGGTCCTACGAGCAGTACTTC
CASSINRGGSYEQYF
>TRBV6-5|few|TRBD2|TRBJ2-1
TGTGCCAGCAGTTCCCCAGGTTTAGCGGGACACAATGAGCAGTTCTTC
CASSSPGLAGHNEQFF
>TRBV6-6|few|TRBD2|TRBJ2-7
TGTGCCAGCAGTTACTCGGTAGCGGGGACCTACGAGCAGTACTTC
CASSYSVAGTYEQYF
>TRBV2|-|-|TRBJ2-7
TGTGCCAGCAGTACGCAGGGAAACTACGAGCAGTACTTC
CASSTQGNYEQYF
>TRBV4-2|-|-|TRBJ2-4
TGTGCCAGCAGCCAAGACCGGACAGAGGTGAACTTC
CASSQDRTEVNF
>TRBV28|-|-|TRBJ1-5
TGTGCCAGCAGTTTTTTTAACAATCAGCCCCAGCATTTT
CASSFFNNQPQHF
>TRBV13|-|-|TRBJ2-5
TGTGCCAGCAGCTTCCGACAGTCTAGGAGAGAGACCCAGTACTTC
CASSFRQSRRETQYF
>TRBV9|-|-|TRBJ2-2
TGTGCCAGCAGGGCCGGGACCCCCTCTGGGGGCACCGGGGAGCTGTTTTTT
CASRAGTPSGGTGELFF
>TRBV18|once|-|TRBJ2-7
TGTGCCAGCTCACCTGGGTTTACCTACGAGCAGTACTTC
CASSPGFTYEQYF
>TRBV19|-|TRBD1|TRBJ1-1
TGTGCCAGTAGACCCACAGGGGAGGGGACTGAAGCTTTCTTT
CASRPTGEGTEAFF
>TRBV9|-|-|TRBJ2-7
TGTGCCAGCAGCGTAGATATTAGCGGCTCCTACGAGCAGTACTTC
CASSVDISGSYEQYF
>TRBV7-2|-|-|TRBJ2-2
TGTGCCAGCACCCGGTCACACACCGGGGAGCTGTTTTTT
CASTRSHTGELFF
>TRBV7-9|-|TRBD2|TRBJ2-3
TGTGCCAGCAGCTCGGGAGGGGGGGAAACGCAGTATTTT
CASSSGGGETQYF
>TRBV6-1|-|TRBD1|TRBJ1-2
TGTGCCAGCAGTGACCCGGGACAGGGGTTCGGCTATGGCTACACCTTC
CASSDPGQGFGYGYTF
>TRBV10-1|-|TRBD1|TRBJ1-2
TGCGCCAGCAGTGAGCCAAAGTGGGACAGGGTAAGTTATGGCTACACCTTC
CASSEPKWDRVSYGYTF
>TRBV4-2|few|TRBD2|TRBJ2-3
TGTGCCAGCAGCCTGACTAGCGAAGATACGCAGTATTTT
CASSLTSEDTQYF
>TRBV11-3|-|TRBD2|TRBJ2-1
TGTGCCAGCAGCTTACGTCGGGAGGGCCAAAATGAGCAGTTCTTC
CASSLRREGQNEQFF
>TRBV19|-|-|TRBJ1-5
TGTGCCAGTAGTAGCCTGGGGGTCAATCAGCCCCAGCATTTT
CASSSLGVNQPQHF